These 25 T cell receptor beta chains share one sample of origin, sequenced in a study of blood T cell repertoires in COVID-19 (dated by TCRdb to between 2020 and 2021). Library method: the immunoSEQ multiplex PCR assay. TCRdb provides this immuneACCESS table in a form limited to in-frame rearrangements. Some clones are lacking; in checked studies, under half of them reflect an unresolved V gene, and why the rest are absent is not known. The sample yields hundreds of thousands of clones; approximately 83% were counted once. Around 3% of the sample rests with the top ten. The sample was PBMCs or T cells enriched from blood (not recorded which). The receptors were gathered from a woman aged 40 to 50 with acute COVID-19.

In this sample, this clone turned up once. This chain uses TRBV6-5 with TRBJ1-5, with 11 bases aligning to TRBD1. Germline lookup yields CDR1 MNHEY and CDR2 SVGAGI. The V gene end was trimmed by 6 bases and the J gene end by 5 bases; junction bases not matched to a gene: 3. The CDR3 has 14 amino acids. The CDR3 spells CASSRDRGYQPQHF. CDR3 nucleotide sequence: TGTGCCAGCAGCCGGGACAGGGGGTATCAGCCCCAGCATTTT.

The V and J genes are TRBV5-1 and TRBJ2-7; TRBD1 agrees at 9 bases. V lost 1 base and J lost 3; bases outside the gene matches: 5. CDR3 size: 15 residues. Germline CDR1 and CDR2: SGHRS and YFSETQ. CDR3 in amino acids: CASSLPSTGGYEQYF. In DNA, the CDR3 is TGCGCCAGCAGCTTGCCTTCGACAGGGGGCTACGAGCAGTACTTC.

V is TRBV4-1 and J is TRBJ1-2; D may be TRBD1 (6 bases). The V end lost 4 bases, the J end lost 3 bases, and 12 bases lay between the germline ends. Germline CDR1 is MGHRA and CDR2 is YSYEKL. The CDR3 extends over 14 amino acids. Here the CDR3 DNA reads TGCGCCAGCAGCCTCCTACAGGGTGACTATGGCTACACCTTC. This sequence encodes CASSLLQGDYGYTF.

This clone has a handful of counts. The V and J genes are TRBV29-1 and TRBJ2-7, with TRBD1 identical over 8 bases. The V segment lost 6 bases and the J segment 2 bases; nucleotides outside the gene matches: 9. The CDR3 is made up of 14 amino acids. Germline CDR1 SQVTM, CDR2 ANQGSEA. DNA of the CDR3: TGCAGCGTCCCGGGACAGGAAAAACCCTACGAGCAGTACTTC. Amino acids: CSVPGQEKPYEQYF.

This clone was found a few times. V is TRBV3-1 (or the pseudogene TRBV3-2) and J is TRBJ2-1; D perhaps matches TRBD2 (5 bases). The CDR3 is 14 residues long. Germline CDR1 reads LGHDT; CDR2 reads YNNKEL (reference sequence). The V gene lost 2 bases and the J gene lost 3 bases, with 8 bases spanning the gap. CDR3 region: CASSQSGSYNEQFF. CDR3 bases: TGTGCCAGCAGCCAATCGGGAAGCTACAATGAGCAGTTCTTC.

The chain joins TRBV12-3 or TRBV12-4 to TRBJ1-5; D unresolved. The V end lost 5 bases, the J end lost 0 bases, and 5 bases lay between the germline ends. The CDR3 is 13 residues long. The CDR3 DNA reads TGTGCCAGCAGTGCTAATAGCAATCAGCCCCAGCATTTT. As protein: CASSANSNQPQHF.

V is TRBV5-1 and J is TRBJ2-3, with 13 bases identical to TRBD2. CDR1 and CDR2 from the germline V gene are SGHRS and YFSETQ. CDR3 length: 18 amino acids. V was clipped by 4 bases and J by 4 bases; unmatched bases: 12. Here the CDR3 DNA reads TGCGCCAGCAGCCACGGACTACTAGCGGGAGGGCCGGCAGATACGCAGTATTTT. It specifies CASSHGLLAGGPADTQYF.

This sequence joins TRBV7-3 and TRBJ2-3; 9 positions match TRBD2. The CDR3 runs to 15 residues. Germline V lookup: CDR1 SGHTA, CDR2 FQGTGA. J was trimmed by 2 bases and V by 3 bases; bases with no gene match: 3. CDR3 region: CASSFSGSPTDTQYF. The CDR3 DNA follows: TGTGCCAGCAGCTTTAGCGGGAGCCCCACAGATACGCAGTATTTT.

The rearrangement uses TRBV19 and TRBJ2-1; D possibly corresponds to TRBD1 (5 bases). The CDR3 is 15 amino acids. V lost 6 bases to trimming and J lost 5 bases, with 17 bases between them. Germline CDR1 and CDR2: LNHDA and SQIVND (reference sequence). CDR3 loop: CASRFGQAQNNEQFF. CDR3 nucleotide sequence: TGTGCCAGTAGGTTTGGACAAGCCCAAAACAATGAGCAGTTCTTC.

The chain combines TRBV24-1 with TRBJ2-7; 12 bases match TRBD2. After removal of 4 bases from V and 4 bases from J, the junction contained 7 bases not matched to a gene. This CDR3 is built from 16 residues. Germline V gene data show CDR1 as KGHDR and CDR2 as SFDVKD. CDR3 amino acids: CATSDTGTSGQYEQYF. The CDR3 DNA follows: TGTGCCACCAGTGACACCGGGACTAGCGGGCAGTACGAGCAGTACTTC.

The rearrangement uses TRBV14 and TRBJ2-7; 10 nucleotides agree with TRBD2. V trimming: 4 bases; J trimming: 3 bases; junction bases outside the gene matches: 6. The CDR3 is made up of 15 amino acids. In germline, CDR1 is SGHDN, CDR2 FVKESK. The CDR3, as DNA: TGTGCCAGCAGCCCAGGGACTAGCGTTATCTACGAGCAGTACTTC. Its translation is CASSPGTSVIYEQYF.

The V call is TRBV27, the J call TRBJ2-3, with TRBD2 matching 8 bases. The V gene's germline CDR1 is MNHEY and CDR2 SMNVEV (reference sequence). This CDR3 has 15 residues. V was pared by 6 bases and J by 0 bases, with 5 bases of the junction left unmatched. The DNA of the CDR3 is TGTGCCAGCAGCACTAGCGGCCTTAGCACAGATACGCAGTATTTT. This codes for CASSTSGLSTDTQYF.

V usage is TRBV18 and J usage is TRBJ2-1, with 10 bases lining up with TRBD2. Germline-derived CDR1 and CDR2 are KGHSH and LQKENI. The trim removed 4 bases at V and 5 bases at J, leaving 5 bases unmatched. CDR3 size: 15 residues. The DNA of the CDR3 is TGTGCCAGCTCACAAAGCGGGAGGGCCGACAATGAGCAGTTCTTC. Its translation is CASSQSGRADNEQFF.

The chain carries TRBV6-5 and TRBJ1-3; D is possibly TRBD1 (5 bases). This CDR3 region has 16 residues. Trimming shortened V by 2 bases and J by 1 base, and 12 bases separated the two germline ends. Germline CDR1 is MNHEY and CDR2 is SVGAGI. CDR3 DNA: TGTGCCAGCAGTTACGGCAGCAGGGCGTCTGGAAACACCATATATTTT. Amino acid sequence: CASSYGSRASGNTIYF.

The J gene is TRBJ2-7, the V gene TRBV4-1, with D unclear. The germline CDR1 and CDR2 sequences are MGHRA and YSYEKL. The CDR3 contains 13 residues. V lost 1 base to trimming and J lost 7 bases, with 11 bases between them. CDR3 amino acids: CASSQGAVPEQYF. The CDR3, as DNA: TGCGCCAGCAGCCAAGGTGCGGTTCCTGAGCAGTACTTC.

The chain recombines TRBV7-3 with TRBJ2-1, with a weak D call TRBD2 (6 bases). V was clipped by 3 bases and J by 0 bases, with 9 bases between them. CDR3 length: 15 residues. From germline, CDR1 is SGHTA and CDR2 FQGTGA. The CDR3 here is CASSFAGNSYNEQFF. DNA of the CDR3: TGTGCCAGCAGCTTCGCGGGGAACTCCTACAATGAGCAGTTCTTC.

This chain connects TRBV5-8 to TRBJ2-7; 13 bases map to TRBD2. CDR1 is SGHTS and CDR2 is YDEGEE in the germline V gene. The CDR3 runs 15 residues. Trimming at V came to 4 bases and at J to 4 bases, leaving 5 bases not matched to a gene. CDR3 sequence (DNA): TGTGCCAGCAGCCCCTGGACTAGCGGGAGTTACGAGCAGTACTTC. This encodes CASSPWTSGSYEQYF.

The chain links TRBV2 to TRBJ1-1; TRBD1 might be the D (5 bases). V lost 6 bases, J lost 2 bases, and 10 bases lay in between. The CDR3 covers 13 residues. Germline V gene sequence: CDR1 SNHLY, CDR2 FYNNEI. The CDR3 DNA reads as TGTGCCAGCAGCACAGACAGCAACACTGAAGCTTTCTTT. It specifies CASSTDSNTEAFF.

This chain uses TRBV29-1 with TRBJ2-7; 8 bases align to TRBD2. The CDR3 sequence is 14 residues long. CDR1 is SQVTM, CDR2 ANQGSEA, per germline. After removal of 2 bases from V and 7 bases from J, the junction contained 10 bases not matched to a gene. The CDR3 here is CSVERVAGNGEQYF. In nucleotides, the CDR3 is TGCAGCGTTGAAAGGGTAGCGGGAAATGGTGAGCAGTACTTC.

V and J are TRBV5-1 and TRBJ2-1, with D maybe TRBD2 (6 bases). Trimming left V 6 bases short and J 5 bases short, with 18 bases between. Germline CDR1 is SGHRS and CDR2 is YFSETQ. The CDR3 is 15 amino acids. CDR3 sequence reads: CASNLGGDFDNEQFF. As DNA, the CDR3 is TGCGCCAGCAACCTCGGGGGAGACTTCGACAATGAGCAGTTCTTC. Combining the CDR3 with reference TRBV5-1 and TRBJ2-1 gives the whole variable domain KAGVTQTPRYLIKTRGQQVTLSCSPISGHRSVSWYQQTPGQGLQFLFEYFSETQRNKGNFPGRFSGRQFSNSRSEMNVSTLELGDSALYLCASNLGGDFDNEQFFGPGTRLTVL.

The rearrangement joins TRBV5-1 to TRBJ2-3; TRBD2 matches at 7 bases. This CDR3 contains 14 residues. Germline V gene lookup returns CDR1 SGHRS and CDR2 YFSETQ. Losses at the gene ends were 2 bases for V and 6 bases for J; bases not matched to a gene: 6. The chain's CDR3 is CASSFEGGPDTQYF. As DNA, the CDR3 is TGCGCCAGCAGCTTCGAGGGAGGGCCGGATACGCAGTATTTT. Full variable domain (rest looked up from reference TRBV5-1 and TRBJ2-3): KAGVTQTPRYLIKTRGQQVTLSCSPISGHRSVSWYQQTPGQGLQFLFEYFSETQRNKGNFPGRFSGRQFSNSRSEMNVSTLELGDSALYLCASSFEGGPDTQYFGPGTRLTVL.

This chain joins TRBV3-1 (or the pseudogene TRBV3-2) and TRBJ2-3, with 15 nucleotides matching TRBD2. After removal of 4 bases from V and 6 bases from J, the junction contained 5 bases not matched to a gene. Germline CDR1 and CDR2: LGHDT and YNNKEL (reference sequence). The CDR3 totals 16 residues. This chain's CDR3 is CASSPEGTSGRDTQYF. The CDR3, as DNA: TGTGCCAGCAGCCCTGAGGGGACTAGCGGGAGGGATACGCAGTATTTT.

As DNA, the CDR3 is TGTGCCAGCAGCCAACCGGGACAATTGGGTATGAGCTACACCTTC. Translated, it gives CASSQPGQLGMSYTF. The chain uses TRBV3-1 (or the pseudogene TRBV3-2) and TRBJ1-2; possibly TRBD1 for D (6 bases). Germline V CDR1 and CDR2: LGHDT, YNNKEL (reference sequence). The CDR3 spans 15 residues. The germline V and J ends were trimmed by 2 bases and 9 bases, with 19 bases remaining between them.

V is TRBV5-4 and J is TRBJ1-2; 11 positions match TRBD1. Germline lookup yields CDR1 SGHNT and CDR2 YYREEE (reference sequence). The CDR3 has 15 amino acids. V trimming: 3 bases; J trimming: 8 bases; junction bases outside the gene matches: 9. CDR3 loop: CASSWPGQGVGGYTF. The CDR3 nucleotides read TGTGCCAGCAGCTGGCCGGGACAGGGGGTAGGGGGCTACACCTTC.

V usage is TRBV2 and J usage is TRBJ2-2, with TRBD2 identical over 8 bases. The germline CDR1 and CDR2 sequences are SNHLY and FYNNEI. V dropped 1 base and J dropped 4; count of bases not matched to a gene: 8. The CDR3 is 17 residues long. The CDR3: CASSEGFKREITGELFF. The CDR3 DNA sequence: TGTGCCAGCAGTGAAGGGTTCAAGCGGGAGATCACCGGGGAGCTGTTTTTT.